The 23 T cell receptor beta chains in this list originate from one sample, sequenced in a study of siplizumab effects on memory and regulatory T cells. Here immunoSEQ multiplex PCR was the method, and the copy in TCRdb shows in-frame clones only, minus some. The sample holds 85,000 to 130,000 clones, roughly 94% seen once. The sequencing input was Tregs sorted from blood. These receptors all come from a human donor in good health.

V gene TRBV18 combines with J gene TRBJ2-1; weak D call: TRBD2 (6 bases). This CDR3 region has 16 residues. V lost 0 bases and J 3 bases, leaving 12 bases between the germline ends. CDR1 KGHSH and CDR2 LQKENI come from the germline V gene. The CDR3 DNA sequence: TGTGCCAGCTCACCACCGACTAGTTTGCTCTACAATGAGCAGTTCTTC. Its protein product is CASSPPTSLLYNEQFF. Full variable domain (missing parts from reference TRBV18 and TRBJ2-1): NAGVMQNPRHLVRRRGQEARLRCSPMKGHSHVYWYRQLPEEGLKFMVYLQKENIIDESGMPKERFSAEFPKEGPSILRIQQVVRGDSAAYFCASSPPTSLLYNEQFFGPGTRLTVL.

The CDR3 DNA sequence: TGTGCCAGCAGGTGGGCTAGCGGGAGTTACGAGCAGTACTTC. This codes for CASRWASGSYEQYF. The rearrangement uses TRBV6-4 and TRBJ2-7; 10 bases are a match to TRBD2. The germline CDR1 and CDR2 sequences are MRHNA and SNTAGT. With 6 bases clipped from V and 4 bases from J, the junction kept 6 bases outside the gene matches. The CDR3 length is 14 residues.

This clone was found a few times. The genes are TRBV29-1 and TRBJ1-1; D is perhaps TRBD1 (6 bases). From germline, CDR1 is SQVTM and CDR2 ANQGSEA. The V and J ends lost 0 bases and 6 bases respectively, with 11 bases between them. This CDR3 is built from 13 residues. The CDR3 DNA follows: TGCAGCGTTGAAGAGCAGGGACACCCTGAAGCTTTCTTT. Protein: CSVEEQGHPEAFF.

The J gene is TRBJ1-1, the V gene TRBV5-4, with D uncertain. Germline V CDR1 and CDR2: SGHNT, YYREEE (reference sequence). Trimming took off 5 bases at V and 4 bases at J, with 12 bases between the two ends. There are 13 residues in the CDR3. The CDR3 DNA sequence: TGTGCCAGCAGGTATGGGTGGGGCACTGAAGCTTTCTTT. Amino acid sequence: CASRYGWGTEAFF.

This chain joins TRBV6-5 and TRBJ1-4; unclear D gene. The CDR3 has 13 residues. From germline, CDR1 is MNHEY and CDR2 SVGAGI. With 2 bases removed from V and 6 bases from J, the gap between germline ends came to 7 bases. The CDR3 DNA is TGTGCCAGCAGTTACGTGCGGCATGAAAAACTGTTTTTT. It specifies CASSYVRHEKLFF.

The chain carries TRBV4-1 and TRBJ2-5; TRBD2 matches 11 bases. V gave up 1 base and J gave up 2 bases; unmatched junction bases: 6. CDR1 is MGHRA and CDR2 is YSYEKL in the germline V gene. This CDR3 is built from 17 residues. The CDR3 is CASSQVTSGRVQETQYF. DNA of the CDR3: TGCGCCAGCAGCCAAGTAACTAGCGGGAGAGTTCAAGAGACCCAGTACTTC.

This chain joins TRBV7-9 and TRBJ2-3; D remains ambiguous. CDR1 and CDR2 (germline): SEHNR, FQNEAQ (reference sequence). The CDR3 is made up of 13 amino acids. With 2 bases removed from V and 2 bases from J, the gap between germline ends came to 5 bases. DNA for the CDR3: TGTGCCAGCAGCTTACGCGACACAGATACGCAGTATTTT. It yields the protein CASSLRDTDTQYF.

This sequence joins TRBV28 and TRBJ1-2; weak D call: TRBD1 (5 bases). The CDR3 has 14 amino acids. CDR1 is MDHEN and CDR2 is SYDVKM in the germline V gene. V lost 6 bases, J lost 2 bases, and 13 bases lay in between. CDR3 DNA: TGTGCCAGCAGCCACGGACAAACCAACTATGGCTACACCTTC. Translating gives CASSHGQTNYGYTF.

CDR3 DNA sequence: TGTGCCAGCAGCTTGACCCCTTATGACCAGCCCCAGCATTTT. It is translated as CASSLTPYDQPQHF. The rearrangement uses TRBV7-6 and TRBJ1-5; D ambiguous. The CDR3 covers 14 residues. V shed 3 bases and J shed 7 bases, with 13 bases lying between them. The germline gives CDR1 SGHVS, CDR2 FNYEAQ. Based on the CDR3 plus reference TRBV7-6 and TRBJ1-5, the full variable domain is GAGVSQSPRYKVTKRGQDVALRCDPISGHVSLYWYRQALGQGPEFLTYFNYEAQQDKSGLPNDRFSAERPEGSISTLTIQRTEQRDSAMYRCASSLTPYDQPQHFGDGTRLSIL.

The rearrangement uses TRBV4-1 and TRBJ1-6; possible D gene TRBD1, 6 bases. Deletions cut 3 bases from V and 5 bases from J, with 8 bases between. In germline, CDR1 is MGHRA, CDR2 YSYEKL. CDR3 size: 14 residues. This CDR3 reads CASSQGQNNSPLHF. In nucleotides, the CDR3 is TGCGCCAGCAGCCAGGGACAAAATAATTCACCCCTCCACTTT.

This chain uses TRBV6-6 with TRBJ1-2; 7 bases are a match to TRBD1. The CDR3 contains 13 residues. J gave up 3 bases and V 5 bases, and 3 bases lay outside the gene matches. Germline CDR1 and CDR2: MNHNY and SVGAGI (reference sequence). CDR3: CASSSTGDYGYTF. CDR3 DNA: TGTGCCAGCAGTAGTACAGGGGACTATGGCTACACCTTC.

The rearrangement links TRBV7-8 to TRBJ2-3, with D possibly TRBD2 on 6 matching bases. V lost 8 bases and J lost 3, with 9 bases in between. CDR3 length: 12 residues. Germline lookup yields CDR1 SGHVS and CDR2 FQNEAQ. This CDR3 reads CASAGSTDTQYF. Written as DNA, the CDR3 is TGTGCCAGCGCGGGATCTACAGATACGCAGTATTTT.

J is TRBJ2-1 and V is TRBV27, with 12 nucleotides matching TRBD1. CDR1 and CDR2 (germline): MNHEY, SMNVEV (reference sequence). J gave up 4 bases and V 6 bases, and 4 bases lay outside the gene matches. This CDR3 has 15 amino acids. The CDR3, as DNA: TGTGCCAGCAGCCCGGGACAGGGGGCTTACAATGAGCAGTTCTTC. It translates to CASSPGQGAYNEQFF.

V and J are TRBV7-9 and TRBJ1-2, with D tentatively TRBD1 (5 bases). From germline, CDR1 is SEHNR and CDR2 FQNEAQ (reference sequence). The CDR3 length is 14 residues. V dropped 5 bases and J dropped 8 bases, with 18 bases sitting between them. This CDR3 is CASSPNSNTGGYTF. DNA of the CDR3: TGTGCCAGCAGCCCTAACTCAAACACAGGAGGCTACACCTTC.

V usage is TRBV5-1 and J usage is TRBJ2-1; the match to TRBD2 covers 11 bases. V lost 9 bases, J lost 9 bases, and 14 bases stayed unmatched. Germline assignment: CDR1 SGHRS and CDR2 YFSETQ. The CDR3 extends over 15 amino acids. The DNA of the CDR3 is TGCGCCACAAAACCGGCTAGCGGGAGGTTACTTGAGCAGTTCTTC. Its protein is CATKPASGRLLEQFF.

This clone showed up many times. The chain is built from TRBV2 and TRBJ2-2, with D unclear. The germline CDR1 and CDR2 sequences are SNHLY and FYNNEI. The CDR3 is made up of 13 amino acids. Deletions cut 4 bases from V and 3 bases from J, with 6 bases between. CDR3 residues: CASSGPYTGELFF. The CDR3 nucleotides read TGTGCCAGCAGTGGTCCCTACACCGGGGAGCTGTTTTTT.

The chain links TRBV30 to TRBJ2-1, with 12 bases matching TRBD2. Germline trimming cut 3 bases from V and 7 bases from J; bases unmatched to any gene: 7. Germline V gene sequence: CDR1 GTSNPN, CDR2 SVGIG (reference sequence). The CDR3 spans 15 residues. The chain's CDR3 is CAWSSGLAGENEQFF. The CDR3 coding sequence is TGTGCCTGGAGCTCGGGACTAGCGGGTGAAAATGAGCAGTTCTTC.

V is TRBV28 and J is TRBJ2-5, with 9 bases lining up with TRBD1. The CDR3 totals 15 residues. CDR1 and CDR2 (germline): MDHEN, SYDVKM. After removal of 5 bases from V and 4 bases from J, the junction contained 8 bases not matched to a gene. The CDR3 DNA sequence: TGTGCCAGCAGTACCACCTACAGGGGGCGAGAGACCCAGTACTTC. The encoded protein is CASSTTYRGRETQYF. Together with reference TRBV28 and TRBJ2-5, the CDR3 gives the full variable domain: DVKVTQSSRYLVKRTGEKVFLECVQDMDHENMFWYRQDPGLGLRLIYFSYDVKMKEKGDIPEGYSVSREKKERFSLILESASTNQTSMYLCASSTTYRGRETQYFGPGTRLLVL.

This clone occurred once. The V and J genes are TRBV9 and TRBJ2-6, with D uncertain. V lost 2 bases to trimming and J lost 1 base, with 4 bases between them. This CDR3 comprises 14 residues. The germline V gene has CDR1 SGDLS and CDR2 YYNGEE. The CDR3, as DNA: TGTGCCAGCAGCGTTACTTCTGGGGCCAACGTCCTGACTTTC. Translated, it gives CASSVTSGANVLTF.

J is TRBJ2-7 and V is TRBV5-1; D remains ambiguous. CDR1 is SGHRS and CDR2 is YFSETQ in the germline V gene. The CDR3 covers 17 residues. The V end lost 3 bases, the J end lost 5 bases, and 24 bases lay between the germline ends. The CDR3 DNA reads TGCGCCAGCAGCTCCCCACACCGGGCTAAGGGCACCCACGAGCAGTACTTC. The encoded protein is CASSSPHRAKGTHEQYF.

J is TRBJ2-1 and V is TRBV11-2; 10 bases are a match to TRBD1. The CDR3 spans 16 residues. V was pared by 1 base and J by 4 bases, with 4 bases of the junction left unmatched. Looked up from germline, CDR1 is SGHAT and CDR2 is FQNNGV. CDR3: CASSLVAGQGYNEQFF. In nucleotides, the CDR3 is TGTGCCAGCAGCTTAGTGGCGGGACAGGGGTACAATGAGCAGTTCTTC.

V gene TRBV18 combines with J gene TRBJ1-3, with D unclear. Per the germline V gene, CDR1 is KGHSH and CDR2 is LQKENI. V lost 2 bases, J lost 4 bases, and 12 bases lay in between. CDR3 length: 15 amino acids. This CDR3 is CASSPNAAQGNTIYF. CDR3 coding DNA: TGTGCCAGCTCACCAAATGCCGCCCAGGGAAACACCATATATTTT.

V gene TRBV28 combines with J gene TRBJ2-1; D call uncertain. The V gene lost 5 bases and the J gene lost 5 bases, with 4 bases spanning the gap. The CDR3 is 11 amino acids. CDR1 and CDR2 from the germline V gene are MDHEN and SYDVKM. The CDR3 is CASSTHNEQFF. For the CDR3, the DNA is TGTGCCAGCAGTACCCACAATGAGCAGTTCTTC.